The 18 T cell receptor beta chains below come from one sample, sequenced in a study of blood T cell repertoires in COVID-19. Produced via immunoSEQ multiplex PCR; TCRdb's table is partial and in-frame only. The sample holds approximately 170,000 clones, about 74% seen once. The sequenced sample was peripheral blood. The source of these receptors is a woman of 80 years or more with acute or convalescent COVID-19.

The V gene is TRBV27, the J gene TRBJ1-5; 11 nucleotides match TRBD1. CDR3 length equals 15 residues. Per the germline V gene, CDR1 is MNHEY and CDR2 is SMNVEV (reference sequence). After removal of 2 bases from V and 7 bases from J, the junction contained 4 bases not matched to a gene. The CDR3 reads CASSLGTGGRQPQHF. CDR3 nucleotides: TGTGCCAGCAGTTTAGGGACAGGGGGGCGACAGCCCCAGCATTTT.

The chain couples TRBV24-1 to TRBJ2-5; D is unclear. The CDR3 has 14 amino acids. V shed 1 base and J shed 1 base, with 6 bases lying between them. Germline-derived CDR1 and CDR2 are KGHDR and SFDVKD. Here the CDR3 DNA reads TGTGCCACCAGTGATTTTGGTAGCCAAGAGACCCAGTACTTC. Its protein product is CATSDFGSQETQYF.

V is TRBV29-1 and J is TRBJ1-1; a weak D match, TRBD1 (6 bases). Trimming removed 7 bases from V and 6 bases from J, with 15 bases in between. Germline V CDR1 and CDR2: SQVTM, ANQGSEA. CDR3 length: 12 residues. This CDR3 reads CSALAGEAEAFF. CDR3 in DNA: TGCAGCGCCCTGGCAGGGGAAGCTGAAGCTTTCTTT.

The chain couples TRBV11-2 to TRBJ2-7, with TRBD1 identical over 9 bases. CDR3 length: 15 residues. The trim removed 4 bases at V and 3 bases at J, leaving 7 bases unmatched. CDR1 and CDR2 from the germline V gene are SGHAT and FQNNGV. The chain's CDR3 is CASSSSPGQGYEQYF. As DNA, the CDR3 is TGTGCCAGCAGCTCATCACCGGGACAGGGCTACGAGCAGTACTTC.

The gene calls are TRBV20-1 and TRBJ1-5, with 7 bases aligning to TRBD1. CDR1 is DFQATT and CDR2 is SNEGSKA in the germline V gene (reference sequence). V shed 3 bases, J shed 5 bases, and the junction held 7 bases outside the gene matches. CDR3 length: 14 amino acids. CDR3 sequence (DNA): TGCAGTGCTAGTAAACAGGGGCCGGATCAGCCCCAGCATTTT. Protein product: CSASKQGPDQPQHF.

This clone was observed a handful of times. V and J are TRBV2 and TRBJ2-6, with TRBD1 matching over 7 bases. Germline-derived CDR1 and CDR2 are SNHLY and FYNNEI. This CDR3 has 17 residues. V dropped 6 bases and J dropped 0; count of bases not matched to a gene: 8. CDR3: CASSGQGVFSGANVLTF. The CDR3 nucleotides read TGTGCCAGCAGCGGGCAGGGGGTGTTCTCTGGGGCCAACGTCCTGACTTTC.

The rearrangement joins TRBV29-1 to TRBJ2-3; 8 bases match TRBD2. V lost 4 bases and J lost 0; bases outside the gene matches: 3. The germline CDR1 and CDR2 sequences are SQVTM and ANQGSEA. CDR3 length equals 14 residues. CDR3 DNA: TGCAGCGTTGCCCCTAGCGGGAGCACAGATACGCAGTATTTT. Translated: CSVAPSGSTDTQYF.

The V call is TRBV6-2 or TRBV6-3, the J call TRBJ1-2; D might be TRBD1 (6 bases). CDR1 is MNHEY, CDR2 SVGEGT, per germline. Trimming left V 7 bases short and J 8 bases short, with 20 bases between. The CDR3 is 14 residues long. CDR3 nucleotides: TGTGCCAGCACCCCCGGGATACAGGGTGGAGGCTACACCTTC. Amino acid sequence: CASTPGIQGGGYTF.

The CDR3 sequence: CASSFPRLAGEDTQYF. The CDR3 region has the DNA TGTGCCAGCAGCTTCCCCCGACTAGCGGGAGAAGATACGCAGTATTTT. V gene TRBV13 combines with J gene TRBJ2-3; the match to TRBD2 covers 12 bases. From germline, CDR1 is PRHDT and CDR2 FYEKMQ (reference sequence). The CDR3 extends over 16 amino acids. Trimming removed 3 bases from V and 5 bases from J; junction bases left unmatched: 6.

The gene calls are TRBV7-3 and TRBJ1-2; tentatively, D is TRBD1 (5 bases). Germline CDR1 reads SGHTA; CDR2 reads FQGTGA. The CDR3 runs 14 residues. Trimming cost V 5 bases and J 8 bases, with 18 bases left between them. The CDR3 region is CASSPTGGEGGYTF. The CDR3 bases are TGTGCCAGCAGCCCGACGGGAGGGGAAGGCGGCTACACCTTC.

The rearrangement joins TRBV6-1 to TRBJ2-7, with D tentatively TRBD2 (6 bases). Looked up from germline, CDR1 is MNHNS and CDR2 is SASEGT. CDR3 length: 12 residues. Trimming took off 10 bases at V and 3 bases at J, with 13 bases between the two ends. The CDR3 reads CATLRGNYEQYF. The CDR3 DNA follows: TGTGCCACCCTCCGCGGGAACTACGAGCAGTACTTC.

This chain's CDR3 is CASSLGGRPNEKLFF. The CDR3, as DNA: TGTGCCAGCAGTTTAGGAGGGAGACCTAATGAAAAACTGTTTTTT. The rearrangement joins TRBV28 to TRBJ1-4; D gene ambiguous. The CDR3 is 15 residues long. Germline CDR1 MDHEN, CDR2 SYDVKM. Trimming left V 2 bases short and J 3 bases short, with 10 bases between.

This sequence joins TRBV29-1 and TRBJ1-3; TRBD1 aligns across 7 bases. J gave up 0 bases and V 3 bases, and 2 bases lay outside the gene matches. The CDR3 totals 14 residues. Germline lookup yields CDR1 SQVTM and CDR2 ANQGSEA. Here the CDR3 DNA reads TGCAGCGTTGAGAACAGGGGCTCTGGAAACACCATATATTTT. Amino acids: CSVENRGSGNTIYF. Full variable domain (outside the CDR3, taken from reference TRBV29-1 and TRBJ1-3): SAVISQKPSRDICQRGTSLTIQCQVDSQVTMMFWYRQQPGQSLTLIATANQGSEATYESGFVIDKFPISRPNLTFSTLTVSNMSPEDSSIYLCSVENRGSGNTIYFGEGSWLTVV.

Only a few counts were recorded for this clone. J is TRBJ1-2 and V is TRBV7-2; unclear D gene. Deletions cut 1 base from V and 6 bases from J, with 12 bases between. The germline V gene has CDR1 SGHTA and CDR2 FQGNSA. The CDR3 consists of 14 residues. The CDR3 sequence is CASSLVDSGDGYTF. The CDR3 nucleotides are TGTGCCAGCAGCTTAGTGGACTCTGGGGATGGCTACACCTTC.

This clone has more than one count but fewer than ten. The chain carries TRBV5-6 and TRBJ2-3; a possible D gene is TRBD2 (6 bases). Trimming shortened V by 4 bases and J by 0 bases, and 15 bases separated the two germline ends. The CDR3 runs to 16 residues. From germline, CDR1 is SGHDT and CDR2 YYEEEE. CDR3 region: CASSHRTIGSTDTQYF. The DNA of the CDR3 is TGTGCCAGCAGCCACCGGACTATTGGAAGCACAGATACGCAGTATTTT.

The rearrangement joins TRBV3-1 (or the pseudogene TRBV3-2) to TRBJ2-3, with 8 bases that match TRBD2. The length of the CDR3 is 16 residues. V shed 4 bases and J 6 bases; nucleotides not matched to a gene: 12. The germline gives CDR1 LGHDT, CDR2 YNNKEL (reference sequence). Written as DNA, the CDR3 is TGTGCCAGCAGCCCGAGGAGTAGCGGGATAGGGGATACGCAGTATTTT. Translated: CASSPRSSGIGDTQYF.

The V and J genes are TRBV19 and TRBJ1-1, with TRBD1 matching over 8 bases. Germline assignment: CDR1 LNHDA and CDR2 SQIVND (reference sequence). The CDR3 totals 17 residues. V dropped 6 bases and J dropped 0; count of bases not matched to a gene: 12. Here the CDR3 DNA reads TGTGCCAGTAGAACCCCCCGGACAGGGATCATGAACACTGAAGCTTTCTTT. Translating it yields CASRTPRTGIMNTEAFF.

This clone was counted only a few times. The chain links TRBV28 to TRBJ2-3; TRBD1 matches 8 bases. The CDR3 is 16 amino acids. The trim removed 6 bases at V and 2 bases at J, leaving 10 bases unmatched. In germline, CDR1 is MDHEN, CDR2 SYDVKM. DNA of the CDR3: TGTGCCAGCAGACAACAACCGGGACAGGCCACAGATACGCAGTATTTT. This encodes CASRQQPGQATDTQYF.